The rows below give T cell receptor beta chains drawn from one sample of a study of T cells in Graves' hyperthyroidism and ophthalmopathy. TCRdb reanalysed the multiplex PCR reads using MiXCR and keeps one entry per CDR3 protein. The sample lists some 300,000 distinct CDR3 sequences; roughly 18% were seen once. Specimen: blood. The receptors here all came from a middle-aged man with Graves' ophthalmopathy. CDR3s include the opening cysteine and the closing phenylalanine or tryptophan.

j_gene: TRBJ1-2
v_gene: TRBV10-1
CDR3aa: CASSESGYYGYTF

j_gene: TRBJ1-2
v_gene: TRBV7-9
CDR3aa: CASSLTMGGYTF

j_gene: TRBJ2-3
v_gene: TRBV5-1
CDR3aa: CASSLDLFTGTDTQYF

j_gene: TRBJ2-5
v_gene: TRBV20-1
CDR3aa: CSAKHSETQYF

j_gene: TRBJ2-2
v_gene: TRBV4-1
CDR3aa: CASSQVPRGTGELFF

j_gene: TRBJ2-4
v_gene: TRBV28
CDR3aa: CASNGGEDIQYF

j_gene: TRBJ2-2
v_gene: TRBV2
CDR3aa: CASSQGQQEIYTGELFF

j_gene: TRBJ2-1
v_gene: TRBV9
CDR3aa: CASSVVGGQGEQFF

j_gene: TRBJ1-4
v_gene: TRBV5-4
CDR3aa: CASRRQGTTNEKLFF

j_gene: TRBJ1-1
v_gene: TRBV7-9
CDR3aa: CASMRGGMNTEAFF

j_gene: TRBJ1-2
v_gene: TRBV6-5
CDR3aa: CASSYGRNGYTF

j_gene: TRBJ2-7
v_gene: TRBV20-1
CDR3aa: CSASDSYEQYF

j_gene: TRBJ2-3
v_gene: TRBV11-2
CDR3aa: CASSFTSGSPDTQYF

j_gene: TRBJ2-1
v_gene: TRBV6-5
CDR3aa: CASSYSQGRHNEQFF

j_gene: TRBJ2-7
v_gene: TRBV9
CDR3aa: CASSVGGGSLNEQYF

j_gene: TRBJ1-1
v_gene: TRBV5-6
CDR3aa: CANSLTGREAFF

j_gene: TRBJ2-1
v_gene: TRBV19
CDR3aa: CASSIDHLGLAGGDEQFF

j_gene: TRBJ2-7
v_gene: TRBV12-3/TRBV12-4
CDR3aa: CASSLGQGSDEQYF

j_gene: TRBJ1-2
v_gene: TRBV6-1
CDR3aa: CAGTGQGREGYTF

j_gene: TRBJ2-1
v_gene: TRBV13
CDR3aa: CASSTRLGNEQFF

j_gene: TRBJ2-6
v_gene: TRBV7-9
CDR3aa: CASSLDGAAGANVLTF

j_gene: TRBJ2-7
v_gene: TRBV6-5
CDR3aa: CASSSPLQGPGEQYF

j_gene: TRBJ2-4
v_gene: TRBV28
CDR3aa: CASSFLLAGGTKNIQYF

j_gene: TRBJ2-1
v_gene: TRBV7-9
CDR3aa: CASSLAGRTPQQFF

j_gene: TRBJ2-3
v_gene: TRBV28
CDR3aa: CASSLGGRGHGDTQYF